The rows below give T cell receptor beta chains drawn from one sample of a study of blood T cell repertoires in COVID-19. Only in-frame clones appear in the TCRdb table, and some are missing; sequencing was by immunoSEQ multiplex PCR. Among about 81,000 clones, 75% to 90% were seen once, and the ten largest hold 10% to 15%. Material for sequencing was peripheral blood. The receptors derive from a man in his 70s with active or convalescent COVID-19. The CDR3 runs from the conserved cysteine through the conserved F or W. D genes are given only for firm matches. Size is stated for part of the rows, as once, few or many counts, or as a class when the clone is expanded.

CDR3,DNA,J,V,D,size
CASRLQGSNNQPQHF,TGTGCCAGCAGACTACAGGGTTCGAACAATCAGCCCCAGCATTTT,TRBJ1-5,TRBV6-6,.,.
CASSLDRGLDTQYF,TGTGCCAGCAGCTTGGACAGGGGGCTGGATACGCAGTATTTT,TRBJ2-3,TRBV5-5,TRBD1,.
CASSLGQGAYGYTF,TGTGCCAGCAGCTTAGGACAGGGGGCTTATGGCTACACCTTC,TRBJ1-2,TRBV7-2,TRBD1,.
CASSPTGQGGYTF,TGTGCCAGCAGCCCGACGGGACAGGGGGGCTACACCTTC,TRBJ1-2,TRBV9,TRBD1,.
CASSPNQGRPQGYTF,TGCGCCAGCAGCCCGAACCAGGGTCGCCCCCAAGGCTACACCTTC,TRBJ1-2,TRBV4-3,.,.
CASSRKDSQIAFF,TGTGCCAGCAGCCGGAAGGACAGTCAAATAGCTTTCTTT,TRBJ1-1,TRBV9,.,.
CASSQDTGSSYNEQFF,TGCGCCAGCAGCCAAGACACGGGATCATCCTACAATGAGCAGTTCTTC,TRBJ2-1,TRBV4-1,.,.
CATSGTSNLFF,TGTGCCACCTCCGGGACTAGTAATCTCTTCTTC,TRBJ2-1,TRBV24-1,TRBD2,.
CASSLATGWYEQYF,TGTGCCAGCAGCTTGGCGACGGGGTGGTACGAGCAGTACTTC,TRBJ2-7,TRBV5-5,.,.
CASSLPPQDGQGGEAFF,TGTGCCAGCAGTTTACCGCCTCAGGACGGGCAGGGTGGGGAAGCTTTCTTT,TRBJ1-1,TRBV28,.,few
CASSSRQGGDNSPLHF,TGTGCCAGCAGCTCTCGACAGGGTGGAGATAATTCACCCCTCCACTTT,TRBJ1-6,TRBV7-8,TRBD1,.
CASSEQPAGGTDTQYF,TGTGCCAGCAGCGAGCAACCAGCGGGGGGCACAGATACGCAGTATTTT,TRBJ2-3,TRBV9,TRBD2,.
CAWQGAGSRIGELFF,TGTGCCTGGCAGGGGGCAGGTAGCAGGATCGGGGAGCTGTTTTTT,TRBJ2-2,TRBV30,TRBD1,.
CSVEIKGGYTF,TGCAGCGTTGAGATTAAGGGGGGCTACACCTTC,TRBJ1-2,TRBV29-1,.,few
CASSYTAGADTQYF,TGTGCCAGCAGTTATACCGCGGGCGCAGATACGCAGTATTTT,TRBJ2-3,TRBV2,.,.
CASSLPKPPEKLFF,TGTGCCAGCAGTTTGCCAAAGCCTCCCGAAAAACTGTTTTTT,TRBJ1-4,TRBV28,.,.
CASSPWGQGANEAFF,TGTGCCAGCAGCCCTTGGGGGCAGGGGGCCAATGAAGCTTTCTTT,TRBJ1-1,TRBV7-9,TRBD1,.
CASSETGQAVFF,TGTGCCAGCAGTGAAACGGGACAGGCCGTGTTTTTT,TRBJ1-4,TRBV6-1,TRBD1,.
CASSLVTGVQETQYF,TGTGCCAGCAGCTTAGTTACAGGCGTACAAGAGACCCAGTACTTC,TRBJ2-5,TRBV7-8,.,.
CARKNRELNQPQHF,TGCGCCAGGAAAAACCGGGAACTCAATCAGCCCCAGCATTTT,TRBJ1-5,TRBV10-1,.,.
CASSQGTGDGYTF,TGCGCCAGCAGCCAAGGGACAGGTGATGGCTACACCTTC,TRBJ1-2,TRBV4-3,TRBD1,.
CATSRDTKGQGNQPQHF,TGTGCCACCAGCAGAGATACGAAAGGACAGGGAAATCAGCCCCAGCATTTT,TRBJ1-5,TRBV15,TRBD1,.
CASSGRLAGTTDTQYF,TGCGCCAGCAGTGGTCGGCTAGCGGGGACCACAGATACGCAGTATTTT,TRBJ2-3,TRBV10-1,TRBD2,.
CASSTGSYEQYF,TGTGCCAGCTCGACAGGGAGTTACGAGCAGTACTTC,TRBJ2-7,TRBV6-5,TRBD1,.
CASSKFLANRGGEKLFF,TGTGCCAGCAGCAAATTCTTGGCGAACAGGGGGGGAGAAAAACTGTTTTTT,TRBJ1-4,TRBV21-1,.,once
CASSQDLGAGGPDTQYF,TGCGCCAGCAGCCAAGATCTAGGGGCGGGGGGCCCAGATACGCAGTATTTT,TRBJ2-3,TRBV4-3,TRBD2,.
CASSPQGRLADTQYF,TGTGCCAGCAGCCCACAGGGGAGACTGGCAGATACGCAGTATTTT,TRBJ2-3,TRBV7-2,TRBD1,.
CASQRGFSNYGYTF,TGTGCCAGTCAGCGGGGGTTTTCGAACTATGGCTACACCTTC,TRBJ1-2,TRBV19,.,.
CASSLGGGAEGYTF,TGTGCCAGCAGCTTAGGAGGGGGCGCCGAGGGCTACACCTTC,TRBJ1-2,TRBV7-9,TRBD1,.
CAWSTKTRNTIYF,TGTGCCTGGAGTACGAAGACTAGAAACACCATATATTTT,TRBJ1-3,TRBV30,.,.
CASSVRGGSLLEYF,TGTGCCAGCAGCGTACGGGGGGGCAGCCTCCTAGAGTATTTT,TRBJ2-3,TRBV7-2,TRBD2,.
CASSGYPGRTEAFF,TGTGCCAGCAGCGGGTACCCAGGGCGCACTGAAGCTTTCTTT,TRBJ1-1,TRBV9,.,once
CASSPSGVYGYTF,TGTGCCAGCAGTCCTTCGGGGGTCTATGGCTACACCTTC,TRBJ1-2,TRBV27,.,once
CASSDYRDTEAFF,TGTGCCAGCAGCGACTACAGGGACACTGAAGCTTTCTTT,TRBJ1-1,TRBV7-8,.,.
CASSYFQGNNEQFF,TGTGCCAGCAGTTACTTTCAGGGGAACAATGAGCAGTTCTTC,TRBJ2-1,TRBV6-5,.,.
CASSATGVSYEQYF,TGTGCCAGCAGCGCTACAGGGGTCTCCTACGAGCAGTACTTC,TRBJ2-7,TRBV11-3,TRBD1,.
CSAGQGLETQYF,TGCAGCGCCGGACAGGGTCTCGAGACCCAGTACTTC,TRBJ2-5,TRBV29-1,TRBD1,.
CASGVDSSGNTIYF,TGTGCTAGTGGCGTGGACAGCTCTGGAAACACCATATATTTT,TRBJ1-3,TRBV12-5,.,.
CASSPTETSTDTQYF,TGCGCCAGCAGCCCGACGGAGACTAGCACAGATACGCAGTATTTT,TRBJ2-3,TRBV4-1,.,.
CASSKPGQAMNTGELFF,TGCGCCAGCAGCAAACCCGGACAGGCGATGAACACCGGGGAGCTGTTTTTT,TRBJ2-2,TRBV5-1,TRBD1,.
CALKRGLNEKLFF,TGTGCCCTCAAGAGGGGGCTCAATGAAAAACTGTTTTTT,TRBJ1-4,TRBV2,TRBD1,.
CASSFTGTTETQYF,TGCGCCAGCAGCTTTACCGGGACAACAGAGACCCAGTACTTC,TRBJ2-5,TRBV5-1,.,once
CASCSGDSNRYEQYF,TGCGCCAGCTGTTCGGGAGACAGTAACCGATACGAGCAGTACTTC,TRBJ2-7,TRBV5-1,.,.
CASSVEGLGYNEQFF,TGTGCCAGCAGCGTAGAGGGACTAGGGTACAATGAGCAGTTCTTC,TRBJ2-1,TRBV9,TRBD2,.
CASSKVQGSNYGYTF,TGTGCCAGCAGCAAGGTACAGGGATCTAACTATGGCTACACCTTC,TRBJ1-2,TRBV21-1,.,.
CASSVGAGGTQPQHF,TGTGCCAGCAGCGTAGGGGCAGGGGGAACTCAGCCCCAGCATTTT,TRBJ1-5,TRBV9,TRBD1,.
CASSLGPSSANYGYTF,TGTGCCAGCAGCTTGGGTCCCTCTTCTGCTAACTATGGCTACACCTTC,TRBJ1-2,TRBV5-4,.,.
CASRLTKPYEQYF,TGTGCCAGCAGGCTTACAAAACCCTACGAGCAGTACTTC,TRBJ2-7,TRBV6-5,.,.
CASSVPDTLYFKVF,TGCGCCAGCAGCGTGCCGGACACCTTATATTTCAAGGTTTTT,TRBJ2-3,TRBV5-1,.,.
CASSVAGGAVSGSPLHF,TGTGCCAGCAGCGTAGCGGGGGGGGCAGTGAGTGGTTCACCCCTCCACTTT,TRBJ1-6,TRBV9,.,.
CASSSTGRGNTDTQYF,TGTGCCAGCAGCTCAACCGGGCGGGGGAACACAGATACGCAGTATTTT,TRBJ2-3,TRBV7-2,TRBD2,.
CASSLVVQTYGYTF,TGCGCCAGCAGCTTGGTTGTACAGACCTATGGCTACACCTTC,TRBJ1-2,TRBV5-1,.,once
CASSGLAGGHRGTGELFF,TGTGCCAGCAGCGGACTAGCGGGGGGCCACCGCGGCACCGGGGAGCTGTTTTTT,TRBJ2-2,TRBV3-1/TRBV3-2,TRBD2,.
CASSIGTATFYGYTF,TGCGCCAGCAGCATAGGGACAGCTACTTTCTATGGCTACACCTTC,TRBJ1-2,TRBV5-1,TRBD1,.
CASSLRTGVGETQYF,TGTGCCAGCAGCTTACGGACAGGGGTAGGAGAGACCCAGTACTTC,TRBJ2-5,TRBV7-8,TRBD1,.
CASSIGRGPSRGTEAFF,TGTGCCAGTAGTATTGGCAGGGGACCGTCCAGAGGCACTGAAGCTTTCTTT,TRBJ1-1,TRBV19,.,.
CASSSEIRDRAGHGELFF,TGCGCCAGCAGCTCCGAGATCCGGGACAGGGCGGGTCACGGGGAGCTGTTTTTT,TRBJ2-2,TRBV5-1,TRBD1,.
CAISAQGTDEKLFF,TGTGCCATCAGCGCGCAGGGAACGGATGAAAAACTGTTTTTT,TRBJ1-4,TRBV10-3,.,.
CATSEEYYGYTF,TGTGCCACCAGTGAGGAGTACTATGGCTACACCTTC,TRBJ1-2,TRBV24-1,.,.
CASSVLHGGWEQFF,TGTGCCAGCAGCGTACTTCATGGGGGCTGGGAGCAGTTCTTC,TRBJ2-1,TRBV5-6,.,.